The T cell receptor beta chain under discussion was sequenced for a study of regulatory T cells (dated 2018 in TCRdb). With regard to the full study: T-cell receptor beta repertoires of sorted regulatory, conventional CD4+ and CD8+ T cells were compared between CD3G-deficient patients and healthy controls. The investigation overall reported the following: Repertoires from patients had restricted unique TRB V-J pairs and skewed V and J gene usage, with the strongest effect in regulatory T cells. Patient-derived CD8+ T cells showed a nonsignificant trend toward reduced Shannon entropy compared with control CD8+ cells.

V is pared back by 3 bases and J by 6 bases, with 8 bases lying between the germline termini. From the cysteine up to the phenylalanine, the CDR3 has a length of 12 residues. Of all the DNA, just the CDR3 is kept, 36 bases in frame from base 1. The CDR1 and CDR2 encoded by the germline V gene (reference sequence) are LNHDA and SQIVND. The multiplex PCR relied on 52 forward TRBV primers and 13 reverse TRBJ primers, and amplification bias was corrected through assay-based and computational methods. Within the immunoSEQ assay, multiplex PCR amplified rearranged TRB loci from genomic DNA. TRB amplicons were sequenced using an Illumina HiSeq platform. In the original analysis: Raw sequences were error-filtered and aligned to reference gene sequences by custom algorithms, then analyzed with the immunoSEQ online tools. Frequencies of productive and nonproductive TRB rearrangements were evaluated among both unique and total sequences. Assessment of potential self-reactivity relied on the hydrophobicity of positions 6 and 7 in the TRB CDR3, along with their amino acid composition. Group comparisons used t tests, Mann-Whitney tests or two-way ANOVA run in Prism software. TCRdb retrieved this table from immuneACCESS and kept in-frame rearrangements only. Not all clones are present; in checked studies, unresolved V genes account for under half, and no reason is known for the remainder. The V and J calls and clone size were taken over from that table, and D and trimming were inferred from the DNA. The table for this sample lists about 17,000 clones; approximately 92% of them were counted only once. 32% of the sample is in the top ten clones.

Evidence of autoimmunity was present in all CD3G-deficient patients, and the autoimmunity was more severe in two of the patients. At testing, patients were between 2 and 39 years old and showed lower naive and higher memory CD4+ and CD8+ T-cell proportions. More than five individuals with CD3G deficiency made up the patient group. Patient samples and clinical data came from an international physician network spanning the United States, Europe and Asia. Ficoll density separation was used to isolate peripheral blood mononuclear cells. A FACSAria cell sorter was used to isolate CD3+ CD8+ CD4- T cells. With regard to this clone: Its cognate antigen has yet to be identified. Per-nucleotide qualities are absent, and no much larger clonotype sits a single base away.

The chain links TRBV19 with TRBJ1-1, and TRBD1 may be the D gene, going by 5 matching bases. Sequencing was done on a sample of CD8+ T cells sorted from blood. This sequence originates from a person under 35 with CD3G deficiency. The CDR3: CASSMGGAEAFF. The DNA sequence reads TGTGCCAGTAGTATGGGGGGAGCTGAAGCTTTCTTT.